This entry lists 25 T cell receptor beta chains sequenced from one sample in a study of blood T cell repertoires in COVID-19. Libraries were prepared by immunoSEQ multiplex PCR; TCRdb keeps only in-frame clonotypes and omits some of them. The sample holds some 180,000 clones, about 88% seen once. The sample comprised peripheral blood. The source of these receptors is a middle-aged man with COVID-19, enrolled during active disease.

CDR3: CASSLDLPGTSYNEQFF. DNA of the CDR3: TGCGCCAGCAGCTTGGATCTTCCGGGGACATCCTACAATGAGCAGTTCTTC. V and J are TRBV5-1 and TRBJ2-1; a possible D gene is TRBD1 (6 bases). V lost 0 bases and J 1 base, leaving 14 bases between the germline ends. Germline loops: CDR1 SGHRS, CDR2 YFSETQ. The CDR3 has 17 residues.

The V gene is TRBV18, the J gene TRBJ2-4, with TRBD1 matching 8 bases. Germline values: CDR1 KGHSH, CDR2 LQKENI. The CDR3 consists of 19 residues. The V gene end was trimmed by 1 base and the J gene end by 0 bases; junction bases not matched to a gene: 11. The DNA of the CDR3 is TGTGCCAGCTCACCACTCGGGACAGGTCAAGGACTAGCCAAAAACATTCAGTACTTC. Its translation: CASSPLGTGQGLAKNIQYF.

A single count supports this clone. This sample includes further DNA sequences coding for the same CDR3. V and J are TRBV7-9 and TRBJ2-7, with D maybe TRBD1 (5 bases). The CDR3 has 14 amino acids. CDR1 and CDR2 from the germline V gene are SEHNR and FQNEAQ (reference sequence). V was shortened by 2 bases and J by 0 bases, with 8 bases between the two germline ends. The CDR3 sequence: CASSLTGPSYEQYF. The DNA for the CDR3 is TGTGCCAGCAGCTTAACAGGACCCTCCTACGAGCAGTACTTC.

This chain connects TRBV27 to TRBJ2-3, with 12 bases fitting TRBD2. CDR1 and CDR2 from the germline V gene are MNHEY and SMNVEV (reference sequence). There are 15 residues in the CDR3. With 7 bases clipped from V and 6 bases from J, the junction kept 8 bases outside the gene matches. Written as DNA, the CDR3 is TGTGCCAGCAAAAGACTAGCGGGGGCGGGGGATACGCAGTATTTT. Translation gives CASKRLAGAGDTQYF.

CDR3 DNA: TGTGCCAGCCACCGGACAGCGCGTGGCTACACCTTC. This encodes CASHRTARGYTF. V gene TRBV28 combines with J gene TRBJ1-2; perhaps TRBD1 as D (6 bases). The CDR3 loop spans 12 amino acids. CDR1 and CDR2 from the germline V gene are MDHEN and SYDVKM. Trimming removed 8 bases from V and 7 bases from J, with 14 bases in between.

The CDR3 nucleotides read TGTGCCAGCAGCCAAGATCTTCAGGTGGGGCCCACAGATACGCAGTATTTT. Protein product: CASSQDLQVGPTDTQYF. This chain links TRBV3-1 (or the pseudogene TRBV3-2) with TRBJ2-3; a weak D match, TRBD1 (5 bases). V gave up 0 bases and J gave up 2 bases, with 15 bases separating them. From germline, CDR1 is LGHDT and CDR2 YNNKEL (reference sequence). The CDR3 length is 17 residues.

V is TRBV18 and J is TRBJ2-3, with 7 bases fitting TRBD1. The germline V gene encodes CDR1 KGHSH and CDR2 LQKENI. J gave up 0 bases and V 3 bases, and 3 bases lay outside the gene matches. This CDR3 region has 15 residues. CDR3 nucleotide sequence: TGTGCCAGCTCACCTGGGACAGACAGCACAGATACGCAGTATTTT. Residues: CASSPGTDSTDTQYF.

CDR3 sequence reads: CASSFQGGAYTGELFF. In DNA, the CDR3 is TGTGCCAGCAGCTTCCAAGGGGGGGCGTACACCGGGGAGCTGTTTTTT. The genes are TRBV11-3 and TRBJ2-2, with D maybe TRBD2 (7 bases). CDR1 and CDR2 (germline): SGHNT, YENEEA. The CDR3 is made up of 16 amino acids. Trimming took 3 bases from V and 3 from J, leaving 14 bases between them.

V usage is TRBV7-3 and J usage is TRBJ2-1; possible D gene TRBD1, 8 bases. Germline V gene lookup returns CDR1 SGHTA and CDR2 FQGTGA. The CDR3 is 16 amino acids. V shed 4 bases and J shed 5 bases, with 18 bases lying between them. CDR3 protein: CASSSDLQGGHNEQFF. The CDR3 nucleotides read TGTGCCAGCAGCTCAGATCTACAGGGGGGGCACAATGAGCAGTTCTTC.

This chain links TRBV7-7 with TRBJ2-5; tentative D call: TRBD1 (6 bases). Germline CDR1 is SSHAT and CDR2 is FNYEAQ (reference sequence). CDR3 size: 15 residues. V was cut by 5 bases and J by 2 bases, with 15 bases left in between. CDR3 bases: TGTGCCAGCAGCATCCAACTGACAGGACAAGAGACCCAGTACTTC. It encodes CASSIQLTGQETQYF.

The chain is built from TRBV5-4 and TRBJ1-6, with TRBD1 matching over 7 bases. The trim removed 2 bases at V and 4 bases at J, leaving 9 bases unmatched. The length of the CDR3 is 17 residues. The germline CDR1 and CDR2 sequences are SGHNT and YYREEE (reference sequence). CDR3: CASSFFVGTDYNSPLHF. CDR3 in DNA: TGTGCCAGCAGCTTTTTCGTCGGGACAGATTATAATTCACCCCTCCACTTT.

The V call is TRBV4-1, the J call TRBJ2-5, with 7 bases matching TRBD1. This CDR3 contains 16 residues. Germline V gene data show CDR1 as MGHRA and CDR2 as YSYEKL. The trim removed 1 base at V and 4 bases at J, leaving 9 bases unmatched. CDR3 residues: CASSQVRGGWGETQYF. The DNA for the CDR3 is TGCGCCAGCAGCCAAGTTAGAGGGGGCTGGGGAGAGACCCAGTACTTC.

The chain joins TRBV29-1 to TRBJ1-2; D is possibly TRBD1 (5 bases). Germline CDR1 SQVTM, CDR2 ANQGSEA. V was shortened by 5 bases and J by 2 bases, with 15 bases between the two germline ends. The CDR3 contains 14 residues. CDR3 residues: CSVLRQKPNYGYTF. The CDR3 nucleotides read TGCAGCGTTCTTAGACAGAAGCCCAACTATGGCTACACCTTC.

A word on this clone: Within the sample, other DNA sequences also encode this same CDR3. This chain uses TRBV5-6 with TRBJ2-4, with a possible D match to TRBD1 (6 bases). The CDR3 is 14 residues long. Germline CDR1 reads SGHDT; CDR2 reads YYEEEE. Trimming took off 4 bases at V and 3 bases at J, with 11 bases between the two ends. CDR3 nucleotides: TGTGCCAGCAGCCTGCAGGGGAGCAAAAACATTCAGTACTTC. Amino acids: CASSLQGSKNIQYF.

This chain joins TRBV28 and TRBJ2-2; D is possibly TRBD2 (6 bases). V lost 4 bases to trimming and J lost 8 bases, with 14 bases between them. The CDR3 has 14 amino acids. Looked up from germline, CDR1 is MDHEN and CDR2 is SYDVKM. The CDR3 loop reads CASSSGTVVGELFF. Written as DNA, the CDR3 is TGTGCCAGCAGTTCCGGGACTGTCGTGGGGGAGCTGTTTTTT.

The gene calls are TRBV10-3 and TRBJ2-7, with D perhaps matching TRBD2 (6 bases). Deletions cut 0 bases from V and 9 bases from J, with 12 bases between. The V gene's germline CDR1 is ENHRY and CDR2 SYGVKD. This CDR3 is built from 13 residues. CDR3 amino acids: CAISESREEGQYF. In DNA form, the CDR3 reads TGTGCCATCAGTGAGTCAAGGGAGGAGGGGCAGTACTTC.

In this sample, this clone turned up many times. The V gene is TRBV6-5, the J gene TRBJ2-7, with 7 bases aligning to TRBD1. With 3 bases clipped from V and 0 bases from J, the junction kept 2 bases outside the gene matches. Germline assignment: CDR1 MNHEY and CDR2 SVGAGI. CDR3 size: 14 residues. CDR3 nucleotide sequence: TGTGCCAGCAGTTATGGACAGGACTCCTACGAGCAGTACTTC. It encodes CASSYGQDSYEQYF.

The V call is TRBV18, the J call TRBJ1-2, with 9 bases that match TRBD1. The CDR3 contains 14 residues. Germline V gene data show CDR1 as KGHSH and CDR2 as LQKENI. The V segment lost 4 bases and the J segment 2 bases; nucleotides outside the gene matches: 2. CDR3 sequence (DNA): TGTGCCAGCTCACTGACAGGGGGAAACTATGGCTACACCTTC. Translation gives CASSLTGGNYGYTF.

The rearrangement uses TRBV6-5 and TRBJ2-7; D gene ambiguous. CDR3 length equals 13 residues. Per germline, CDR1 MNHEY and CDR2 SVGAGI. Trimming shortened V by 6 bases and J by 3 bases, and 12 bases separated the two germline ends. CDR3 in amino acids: CASSLGSRYEQYF. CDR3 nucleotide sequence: TGTGCCAGCAGCCTCGGGTCTCGCTACGAGCAGTACTTC.

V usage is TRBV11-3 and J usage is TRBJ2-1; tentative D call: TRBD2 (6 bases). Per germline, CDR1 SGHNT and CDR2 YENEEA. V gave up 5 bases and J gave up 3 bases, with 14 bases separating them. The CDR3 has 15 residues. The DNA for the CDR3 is TGTGCCAGCAGCAAAGGAGGGCCCAGCTACAATGAGCAGTTCTTC. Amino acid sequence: CASSKGGPSYNEQFF. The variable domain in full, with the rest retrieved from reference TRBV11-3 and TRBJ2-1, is EAGVVQSPRYKIIEKKQPVAFWCNPISGHNTLYWYLQNLGQGPELLIRYENEEAVDDSQLPKDRFSAERLKGVDSTLKIQPAELGDSAVYLCASSKGGPSYNEQFFGPGTRLTVL.

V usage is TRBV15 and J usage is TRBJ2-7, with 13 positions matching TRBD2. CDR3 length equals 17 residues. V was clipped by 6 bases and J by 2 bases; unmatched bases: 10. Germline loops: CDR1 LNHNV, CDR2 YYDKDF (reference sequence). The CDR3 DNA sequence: TGTGCCACCAGTTGGACTAGCGGGAGCGTCATAACCTACGAGCAGTACTTC. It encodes CATSWTSGSVITYEQYF.

DNA for the CDR3: TGTGCCAGCAGCCAGACAGGGTACACTGAAGCTTTCTTT. It is translated as CASSQTGYTEAFF. V and J are TRBV9 and TRBJ1-1, with 7 bases matching TRBD1. Trimming removed 4 bases from V and 3 bases from J; junction bases left unmatched: 3. CDR1 SGDLS and CDR2 YYNGEE come from the germline V gene. CDR3 length: 13 amino acids.

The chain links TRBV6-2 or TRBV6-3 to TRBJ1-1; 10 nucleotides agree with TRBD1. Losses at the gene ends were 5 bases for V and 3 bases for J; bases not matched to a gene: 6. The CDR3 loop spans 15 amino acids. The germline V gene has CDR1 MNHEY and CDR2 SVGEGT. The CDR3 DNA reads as TGTGCCAGCAGTCAAGACAGGGGGCCTTACACTGAAGCTTTCTTT. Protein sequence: CASSQDRGPYTEAFF.

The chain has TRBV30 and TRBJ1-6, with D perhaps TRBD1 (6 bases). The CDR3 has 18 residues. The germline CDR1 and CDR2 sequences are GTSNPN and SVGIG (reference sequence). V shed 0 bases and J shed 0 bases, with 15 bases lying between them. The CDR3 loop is CAWSVRAGDHSYNSPLHF. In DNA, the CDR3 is TGTGCCTGGAGTGTACGGGCAGGGGACCACTCCTATAATTCACCCCTCCACTTT.

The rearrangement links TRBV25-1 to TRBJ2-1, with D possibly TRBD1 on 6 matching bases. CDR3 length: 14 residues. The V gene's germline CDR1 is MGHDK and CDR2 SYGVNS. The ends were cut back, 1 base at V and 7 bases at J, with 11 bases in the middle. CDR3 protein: CASSESHRVNEQFF. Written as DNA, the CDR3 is TGTGCCAGCAGTGAATCTCACAGGGTAAATGAGCAGTTCTTC.